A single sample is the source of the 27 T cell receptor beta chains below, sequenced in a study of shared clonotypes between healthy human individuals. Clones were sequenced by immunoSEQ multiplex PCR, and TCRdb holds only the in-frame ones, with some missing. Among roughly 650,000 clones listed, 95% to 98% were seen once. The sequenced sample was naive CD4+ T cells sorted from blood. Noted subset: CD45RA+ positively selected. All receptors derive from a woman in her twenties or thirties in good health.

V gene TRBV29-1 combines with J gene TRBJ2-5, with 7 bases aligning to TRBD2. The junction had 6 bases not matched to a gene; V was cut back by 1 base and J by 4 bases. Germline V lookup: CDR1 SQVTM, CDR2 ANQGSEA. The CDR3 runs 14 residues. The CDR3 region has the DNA TGCAGCGTTGAAGGTCCGGGGAGGGGAGAGACCCAGTACTTC. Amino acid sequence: CSVEGPGRGETQYF.

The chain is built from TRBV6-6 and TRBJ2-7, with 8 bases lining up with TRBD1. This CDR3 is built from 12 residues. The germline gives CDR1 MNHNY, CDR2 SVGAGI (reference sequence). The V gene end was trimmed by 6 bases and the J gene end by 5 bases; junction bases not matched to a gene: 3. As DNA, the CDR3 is TGTGCCAGCAGGCGACAGGGGAACGAGCAGTACTTC. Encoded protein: CASRRQGNEQYF.

The CDR3, as DNA: TGTGCCAGTAGTTCCCTGGCAGGGCTTCAGCCCCAGCATTTT. Its protein product is CASSSLAGLQPQHF. The chain employs TRBV19 and TRBJ1-5; a possible D gene is TRBD1 (5 bases). This CDR3 spans 14 amino acids. Germline CDR1 and CDR2: LNHDA and SQIVND (reference sequence). The V end lost 5 bases, the J end lost 6 bases, and 14 bases lay between the germline ends.

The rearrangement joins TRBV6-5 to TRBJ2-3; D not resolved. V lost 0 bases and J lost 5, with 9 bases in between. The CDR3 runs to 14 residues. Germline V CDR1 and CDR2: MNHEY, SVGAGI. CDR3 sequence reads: CASSYSFVGDTQYF. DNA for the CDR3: TGTGCCAGCAGTTACTCGTTCGTCGGAGATACGCAGTATTTT.

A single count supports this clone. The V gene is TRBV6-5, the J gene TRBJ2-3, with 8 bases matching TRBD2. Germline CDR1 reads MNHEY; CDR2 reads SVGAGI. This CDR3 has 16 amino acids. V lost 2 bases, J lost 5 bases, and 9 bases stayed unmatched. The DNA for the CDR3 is TGTGCCAGCAGTTACGGCGGGGGGCGAGGTGGAGATACGCAGTATTTT. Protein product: CASSYGGGRGGDTQYF.

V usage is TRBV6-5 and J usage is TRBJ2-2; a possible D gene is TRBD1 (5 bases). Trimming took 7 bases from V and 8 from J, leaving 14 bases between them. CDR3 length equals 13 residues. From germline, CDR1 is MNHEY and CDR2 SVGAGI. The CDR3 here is CASTPSGMGELFF. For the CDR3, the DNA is TGTGCCAGCACTCCCTCAGGGATGGGGGAGCTGTTTTTT.

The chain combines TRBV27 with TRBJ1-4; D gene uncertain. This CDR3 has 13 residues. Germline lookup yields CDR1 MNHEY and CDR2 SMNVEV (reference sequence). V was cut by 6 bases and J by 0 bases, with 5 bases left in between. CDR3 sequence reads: CASRPATNEKLFF. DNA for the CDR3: TGTGCCAGCAGGCCTGCAACTAATGAAAAACTGTTTTTT. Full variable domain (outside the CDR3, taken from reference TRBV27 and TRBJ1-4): EAQVTQNPRYLITVTGKKLTVTCSQNMNHEYMSWYRQDPGLGLRQIYYSMNVEVTDKGDVPEGYKVSRKEKRNFPLILESPSPNQTSLYFCASRPATNEKLFFGSGTQLSVL.

The CDR3 DNA follows: TGTGCCAGCAGCTTTTCCCGGGACAGGGATTACGAGCAGTACTTC. Its translation: CASSFSRDRDYEQYF. The J gene is TRBJ2-7, the V gene TRBV5-5, with TRBD1 identical over 9 bases. Germline values: CDR1 SGHKS, CDR2 YYEKEE (reference sequence). The CDR3 has 15 amino acids. Losses at the gene ends were 2 bases for V and 4 bases for J; bases not matched to a gene: 7.

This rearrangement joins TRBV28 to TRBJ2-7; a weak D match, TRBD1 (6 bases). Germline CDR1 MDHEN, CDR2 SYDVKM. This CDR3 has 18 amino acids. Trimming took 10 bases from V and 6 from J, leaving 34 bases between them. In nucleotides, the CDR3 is TGTGCCACCCGAACCGCCGATCTATTTGAGTCAGGGGATAGCGAGCAGTACTTC. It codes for CATRTADLFESGDSEQYF.

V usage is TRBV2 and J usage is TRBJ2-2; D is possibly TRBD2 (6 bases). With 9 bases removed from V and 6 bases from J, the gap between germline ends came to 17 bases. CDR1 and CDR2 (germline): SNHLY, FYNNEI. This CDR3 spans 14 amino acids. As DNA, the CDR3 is TGTGCCAGTTTGGAGGGTGAGGAGGCCGGGGAGCTGTTTTTT. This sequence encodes CASLEGEEAGELFF.

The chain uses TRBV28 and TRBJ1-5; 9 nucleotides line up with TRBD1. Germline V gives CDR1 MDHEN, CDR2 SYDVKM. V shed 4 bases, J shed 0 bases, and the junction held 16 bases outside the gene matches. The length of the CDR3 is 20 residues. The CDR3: CASSSPVTGGGFNSNQPQHF. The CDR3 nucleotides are TGTGCCAGCAGTTCGCCGGTGACAGGGGGAGGGTTTAATAGCAATCAGCCCCAGCATTTT.

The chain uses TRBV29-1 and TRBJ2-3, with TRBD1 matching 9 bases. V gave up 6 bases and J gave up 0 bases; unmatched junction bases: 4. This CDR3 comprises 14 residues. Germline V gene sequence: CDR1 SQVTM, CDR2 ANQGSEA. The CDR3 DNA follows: TGCAGCGTCCGGACAGGGGCCAGCACAGATACGCAGTATTTT. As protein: CSVRTGASTDTQYF.

The CDR3 reads CASSLGGQGSTDTQYF. The DNA for the CDR3 is TGCGCCAGCAGCTTGGGGGGACAGGGAAGCACAGATACGCAGTATTTT. The genes are TRBV5-1 and TRBJ2-3, with 9 bases that match TRBD1. V lost 0 bases, J lost 0 bases, and 2 bases stayed unmatched. CDR1 is SGHRS and CDR2 is YFSETQ in the germline V gene. CDR3 length equals 16 residues. The variable domain in full, completed from reference TRBV5-1 and TRBJ2-3, reads KAGVTQTPRYLIKTRGQQVTLSCSPISGHRSVSWYQQTPGQGLQFLFEYFSETQRNKGNFPGRFSGRQFSNSRSEMNVSTLELGDSALYLCASSLGGQGSTDTQYFGPGTRLTVL.

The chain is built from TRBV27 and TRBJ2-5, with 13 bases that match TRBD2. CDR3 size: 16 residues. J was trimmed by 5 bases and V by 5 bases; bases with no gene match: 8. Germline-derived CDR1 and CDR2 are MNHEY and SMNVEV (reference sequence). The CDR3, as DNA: TGTGCCAGCAGTCTAAGACTAGCGGGAGGCCGGGAGACCCAGTACTTC. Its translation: CASSLRLAGGRETQYF.

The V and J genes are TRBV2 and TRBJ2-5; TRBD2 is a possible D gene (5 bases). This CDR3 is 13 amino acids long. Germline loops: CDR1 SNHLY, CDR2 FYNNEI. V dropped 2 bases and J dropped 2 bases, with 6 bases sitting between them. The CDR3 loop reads CASSETGQETQYF. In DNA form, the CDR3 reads TGTGCCAGCAGTGAAACGGGGCAAGAGACCCAGTACTTC.

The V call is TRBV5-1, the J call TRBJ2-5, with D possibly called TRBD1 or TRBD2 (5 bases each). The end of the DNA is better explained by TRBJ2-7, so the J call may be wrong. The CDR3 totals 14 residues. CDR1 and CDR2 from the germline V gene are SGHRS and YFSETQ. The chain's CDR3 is CASRLTSGPYEQYF. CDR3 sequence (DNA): TGCGCCAGCAGGCTGACATCGGGGCCCTACGAGCAGTACTTC.

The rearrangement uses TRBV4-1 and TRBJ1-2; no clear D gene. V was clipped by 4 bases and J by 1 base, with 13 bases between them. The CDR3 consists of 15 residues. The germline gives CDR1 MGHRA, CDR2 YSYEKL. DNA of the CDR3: TGCGCCAGCAGCCCAGCCCACAGAGATAACTATGGCTACACCTTC. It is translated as CASSPAHRDNYGYTF.

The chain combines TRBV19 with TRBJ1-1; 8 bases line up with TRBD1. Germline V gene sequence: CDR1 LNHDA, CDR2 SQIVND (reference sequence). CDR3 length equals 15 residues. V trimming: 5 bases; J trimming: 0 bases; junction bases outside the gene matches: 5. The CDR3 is CASSWDRRLNTEAFF. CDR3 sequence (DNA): TGTGCCAGTAGTTGGGACAGGCGTCTGAACACTGAAGCTTTCTTT.

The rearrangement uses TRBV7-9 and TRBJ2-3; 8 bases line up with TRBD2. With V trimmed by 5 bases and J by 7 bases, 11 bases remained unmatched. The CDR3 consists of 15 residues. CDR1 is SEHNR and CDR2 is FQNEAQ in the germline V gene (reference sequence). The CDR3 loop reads CASSGEGAGGHTQYF. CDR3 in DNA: TGTGCCAGCAGCGGGGAAGGGGCGGGAGGTCATACGCAGTATTTT. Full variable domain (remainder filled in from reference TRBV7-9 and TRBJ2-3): DTGVSQNPRHKITKRGQNVTFRCDPISEHNRLYWYRQTLGQGPEFLTYFQNEAQLEKSRLLSDRFSAERPKGSFSTLEIQRTEQGDSAMYLCASSGEGAGGHTQYFGPGTRLTVL.

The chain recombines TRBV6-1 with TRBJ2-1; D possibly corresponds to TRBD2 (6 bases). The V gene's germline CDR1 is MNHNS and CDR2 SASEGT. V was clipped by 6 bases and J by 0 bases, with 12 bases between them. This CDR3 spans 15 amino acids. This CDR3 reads CASSTRRASYNEQFF. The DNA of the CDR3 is TGTGCCAGCAGCACGAGGAGGGCCTCCTACAATGAGCAGTTCTTC.

The CDR3 nucleotides read TGTGCCAGCAGCAGGACTAGTTACGAGCAGTACTTC. Translating it yields CASSRTSYEQYF. The gene calls are TRBV7-9 and TRBJ2-7; 7 nucleotides line up with TRBD2. The CDR3 covers 12 residues. Per the germline V gene, CDR1 is SEHNR and CDR2 is FQNEAQ (reference sequence). The V segment lost 5 bases and the J segment 4 bases; nucleotides outside the gene matches: 2.

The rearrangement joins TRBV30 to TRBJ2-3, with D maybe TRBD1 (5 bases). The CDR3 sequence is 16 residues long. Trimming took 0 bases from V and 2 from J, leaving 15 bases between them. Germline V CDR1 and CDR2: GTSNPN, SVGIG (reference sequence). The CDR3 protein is CAWSVRGQKVTDTQYF. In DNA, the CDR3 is TGTGCCTGGAGTGTAAGGGGCCAAAAGGTCACAGATACGCAGTATTTT.

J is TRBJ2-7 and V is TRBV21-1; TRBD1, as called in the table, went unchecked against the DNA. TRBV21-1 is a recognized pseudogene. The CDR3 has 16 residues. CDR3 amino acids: CASSLRSRGDSYEQYF. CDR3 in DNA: TGTGCCAGCAGCTTAAGGAGCAGGGGGGACTCCTACGAGCAGTACTTC.

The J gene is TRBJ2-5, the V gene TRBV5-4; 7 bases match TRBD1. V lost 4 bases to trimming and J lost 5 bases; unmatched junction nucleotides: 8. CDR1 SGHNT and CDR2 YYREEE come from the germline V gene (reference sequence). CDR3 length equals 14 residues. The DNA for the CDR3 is TGTGCCAGCAGCCAAAACAGGGGCGGGGAGACCCAGTACTTC. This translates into CASSQNRGGETQYF.

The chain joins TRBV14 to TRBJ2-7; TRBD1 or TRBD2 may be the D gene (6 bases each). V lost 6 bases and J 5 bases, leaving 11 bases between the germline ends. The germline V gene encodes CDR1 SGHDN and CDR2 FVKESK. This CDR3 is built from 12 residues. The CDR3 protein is CASSGGLNEQYF. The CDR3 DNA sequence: TGTGCCAGCAGTGGGGGGCTCAACGAGCAGTACTTC.

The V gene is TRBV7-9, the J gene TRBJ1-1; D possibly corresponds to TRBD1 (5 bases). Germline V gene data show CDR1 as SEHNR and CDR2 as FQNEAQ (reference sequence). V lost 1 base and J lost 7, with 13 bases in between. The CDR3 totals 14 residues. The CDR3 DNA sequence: TGTGCCAGCAGCTTAGGAGACGCAGGGCTTGAAGCTTTCTTT. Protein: CASSLGDAGLEAFF.

Written as DNA, the CDR3 is TGTGCCAGCAGTTTATCTAGTACAGGGGACACTGAAGCTTTCTTT. Amino acids: CASSLSSTGDTEAFF. The V and J genes are TRBV28 and TRBJ1-1, with 7 bases fitting TRBD1. V gave up 1 base and J gave up 3 bases; unmatched junction bases: 5. The CDR3 spans 15 residues. The V gene's germline CDR1 is MDHEN and CDR2 SYDVKM.